This T cell receptor (beta chain) comes out of a study of cytomegalovirus exposure and HLA in healthy donors. Points from the study as a whole: A few V segments could not be told apart, such as TRBV6-2 and TRBV6-3, and were left out. What a later analysis showed was that several of the most significant clusters appeared linked to common viral pathogens.

The CDR3 runs 14 residues. CDR1 GTSNPN and CDR2 SVGIG come from the germline V gene (reference sequence). V dropped 3 bases and J dropped 9; count of bases not matched to a gene: 10. With 60 Vbeta and 13 Jbeta primers, the PCR was carried out. The protocol was immunoSEQ multiplex PCR, while the TCRdb copy is restricted to in-frame clones and leaves out a portion. The sample has 150,000 to 200,000 clones, approximately 82% seen once. In the case of this clone: The antigen remains unidentified.

The source of this sequence is a man younger than 30 in good health and CMV-seropositive. Sequenced: PBMCs. The V gene is TRBV30, the J gene TRBJ2-1; 8 bases agree with TRBD2. CDR3 amino acids: CAWSPRGGLGEQFF. The CDR3 nucleotides read TGTGCCTGGAGCCCCCGGGGGGGGCTAGGTGAGCAGTTCTTC.